The 8 T cell receptor beta chains reported below all come from one sample, sequenced in a study of T cell responses to AZD1222 COVID-19 vaccine. TCRdb's copy holds only in-frame clones and misses some; the assay was immunoSEQ multiplex PCR. The repertoire holds about 110,000 clones, with 89% as singletons. Sequencing was performed on peripheral blood, taken 28 days after the second AZD1222 dose. The source of these receptors is an adult who received the AZD1222 COVID-19 vaccine.

The rearrangement uses TRBV20-1 and TRBJ2-7; D not certain. V gave up 3 bases and J gave up 5 bases, with 5 bases separating them. Germline-derived CDR1 and CDR2 are DFQATT and SNEGSKA (reference sequence). The CDR3 spans 10 residues. The CDR3 region is CSARGNEQYF. CDR3 sequence (DNA): TGCAGTGCTAGGGGGAACGAGCAGTACTTC.

V is TRBV15 and J is TRBJ2-3; D assignment may be TRBD1 or TRBD2 (5 bases each). Between the trimmed V and J ends, which lost 6 bases and 3 bases, there was a span of 10 bases. This CDR3 comprises 13 residues. CDR1 LNHNV and CDR2 YYDKDF come from the germline V gene (reference sequence). CDR3 in DNA: TGTGCCACCAGGGAGAGGGGTACAGATACGCAGTATTTT. Translated: CATRERGTDTQYF.

The chain joins TRBV5-1 to TRBJ1-1, with a tentative D call TRBD1 (6 bases). CDR3 size: 15 residues. Germline values: CDR1 SGHRS, CDR2 YFSETQ. Trimming left V 4 bases short and J 1 base short, with 14 bases between. Here the CDR3 reads CASSPGGPQNTEAFF. CDR3 nucleotides: TGCGCCAGCAGCCCCGGGGGGCCCCAGAACACTGAAGCTTTCTTT.

The V call is TRBV5-1, the J call TRBJ1-6; no clear D gene. Germline assignment: CDR1 SGHRS and CDR2 YFSETQ. Trimming took 3 bases from V and 7 from J, leaving 11 bases between them. The CDR3 length is 14 residues. The CDR3 nucleotides read TGCGCCAGCAGCTCCTCAGGATCGAATTCACCCCTCCACTTT. Translation: CASSSSGSNSPLHF.

The chain joins TRBV5-1 to TRBJ2-1; D possibly corresponds to TRBD2 (5 bases). The germline V gene encodes CDR1 SGHRS and CDR2 YFSETQ. The CDR3 is 14 residues long. Trimming took off 3 bases at V and 6 bases at J, with 13 bases between the two ends. The CDR3 is CASSSGLPPNEQFF. The CDR3 coding sequence is TGCGCCAGCAGCTCTGGACTGCCCCCCAATGAGCAGTTCTTC.

The rearrangement joins TRBV30 to TRBJ1-5; D unresolved. Germline-derived CDR1 and CDR2 are GTSNPN and SVGIG (reference sequence). V lost 0 bases, J lost 3 bases, and 6 bases lay in between. The CDR3 runs to 13 residues. CDR3 region: CAWSVQLNQPQHF. The CDR3 nucleotides are TGTGCCTGGAGTGTACAACTCAATCAGCCCCAGCATTTT.

This sequence joins TRBV5-1 and TRBJ1-3, with TRBD1 matching 9 bases. V lost 3 bases, J lost 4 bases, and 8 bases stayed unmatched. The CDR3 sequence is 16 residues long. The germline V gene encodes CDR1 SGHRS and CDR2 YFSETQ. CDR3 DNA: TGCGCCAGCAGCTCCGGGACAGGGAGGTCCGGAAACACCATATATTTT. The encoded protein is CASSSGTGRSGNTIYF.

The rearrangement uses TRBV18 and TRBJ2-7; the D gene could be TRBD1 or TRBD2 (5 bases each). Trimming removed 3 bases from V and 7 bases from J, with 16 bases in between. The CDR3 is 14 residues long. In germline, CDR1 is KGHSH, CDR2 LQKENI. CDR3 in amino acids: CASSPVPPWGEQYF. The CDR3 nucleotides read TGTGCCAGCTCACCCGTCCCCCCGTGGGGGGAGCAGTACTTC. The full variable domain, completed using reference TRBV18 and TRBJ2-7, is NAGVMQNPRHLVRRRGQEARLRCSPMKGHSHVYWYRQLPEEGLKFMVYLQKENIIDESGMPKERFSAEFPKEGPSILRIQQVVRGDSAAYFCASSPVPPWGEQYFGPGTRLTVT.